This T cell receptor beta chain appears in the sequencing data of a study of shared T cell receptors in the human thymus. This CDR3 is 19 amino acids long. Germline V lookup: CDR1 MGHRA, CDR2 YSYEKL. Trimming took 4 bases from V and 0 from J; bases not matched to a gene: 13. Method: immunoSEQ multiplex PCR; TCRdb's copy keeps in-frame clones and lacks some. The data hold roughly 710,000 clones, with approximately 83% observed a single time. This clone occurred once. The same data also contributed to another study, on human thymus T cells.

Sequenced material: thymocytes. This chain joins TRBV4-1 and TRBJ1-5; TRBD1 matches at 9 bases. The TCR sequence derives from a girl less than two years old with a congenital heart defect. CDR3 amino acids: CASSPVGTGSLNSNQPQHF. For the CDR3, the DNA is TGCGCCAGCAGCCCCGTTGGGACAGGGTCCCTCAATAGCAATCAGCCCCAGCATTTT.